Following are 26 T cell receptor beta chains from one sample sequenced in a study of CD8 T cells in ankylosing spondylitis (dated by TCRdb to about 2017). The library was built by means of 5' RACE. The run used an Illumina HiSeq 2500. In TCRdb, the public reads were trimmed at Q25 with fastp and aligned with MiXCR, with productive beta chains retained. Identical CDR3 proteins give one entry, which carries the most common genes and DNA. Counted in this sample were roughly 39,000 distinct CDR3 sequences; about 2.5% of them appeared once. Approximately 4.5% of the sample rests with the top ten. Sequenced sample: blood, either unsorted or a sorted T cell fraction (not recorded which). These receptors were taken from a male donor with ankylosing spondylitis or in good health (not recorded which).

This clonotype has ten or more counts. This chain uses TRBV9 with TRBJ2-1, with 8 bases matching TRBD2. CDR1 and CDR2 (germline): SGDLS, YYNGEE. The CDR3 is 15 amino acids. V was pared by 3 bases and J by 9 bases, with 11 bases of the junction left unmatched. CDR3: CASSGVTSGGGEQFF. The CDR3, as DNA: TGTGCCAGCAGCGGGGTAACCTCGGGAGGGGGTGAGCAGTTCTTC.

This clonotype was counted at least ten times. The rearrangement uses TRBV9 and TRBJ2-3; D gene unclear. Germline CDR1 is SGDLS and CDR2 is YYNGEE. V lost 4 bases to trimming and J lost 0 bases, with 9 bases between them. The length of the CDR3 is 14 residues. CDR3 region: CASSPGYSTDTQYF. Written as DNA, the CDR3 is TGTGCCAGCAGCCCAGGATACAGCACAGATACGCAGTATTTT.

The table lists this clonotype with many counts. The chain couples TRBV9 to TRBJ2-7; no clear D. V lost 0 bases and J lost 1, with 5 bases in between. CDR3 length equals 13 residues. Per the germline V gene, CDR1 is SGDLS and CDR2 is YYNGEE. DNA for the CDR3: TGTGCCAGCAGCGTAGAAACATCCTACGAGCAGTACTTC. Encoded protein: CASSVETSYEQYF.

This clonotype was detected many times. The chain recombines TRBV9 with TRBJ2-3, with D possibly TRBD2 on 5 matching bases. Germline lookup yields CDR1 SGDLS and CDR2 YYNGEE. The CDR3 runs 14 residues. V shed 6 bases and J shed 6 bases, with 17 bases lying between them. The CDR3 is CASTRRATPDTQYF. The CDR3 nucleotides read TGTGCCAGCACTCGGCGGGCCACCCCCGATACGCAGTATTTT.

On this clonotype itself: A much bigger clone sits one base away, suggesting this may be a read error. The V and J genes are TRBV9 and TRBJ2-3; possible D gene TRBD2, 5 bases. The CDR3 totals 14 residues. The V gene lost 3 bases and the J gene lost 8 bases, with 16 bases spanning the gap. Per the germline V gene, CDR1 is SGDLS and CDR2 is YYNGEE. DNA of the CDR3: TGTGCCAGCAGCGCGGGGAGTAGCTCAGCTACGCAGTATTTT. Its translation is CASSAGSSSATQYF.

This clonotype occurred many times. The chain employs TRBV9 and TRBJ2-5; no reliable D call. This CDR3 is built from 11 residues. The V gene's germline CDR1 is SGDLS and CDR2 YYNGEE. V gave up 4 bases and J gave up 5 bases, with 6 bases separating them. CDR3 sequence (DNA): TGTGCCAGCAGCTCCCGGGAGACCCAGTACTTC. This encodes CASSSRETQYF.

This clonotype was recorded at least ten times. The rearrangement joins TRBV9 to TRBJ2-3; D not resolved. This CDR3 is built from 13 residues. The germline V gene has CDR1 SGDLS and CDR2 YYNGEE. Trimming took off 7 bases at V and 6 bases at J, with 15 bases between the two ends. For the CDR3, the DNA is TGTGCCAGCTCCAAAAGACTTGATGATACGCAGTATTTT. Translation: CASSKRLDDTQYF.

This clonotype was seen ten or more times. This chain joins TRBV9 and TRBJ1-2, with D unresolved. The germline V gene encodes CDR1 SGDLS and CDR2 YYNGEE. This CDR3 region has 13 residues. Trimming took off 1 base at V and 6 bases at J, with 10 bases between the two ends. CDR3 loop: CASSVPGRDGYTF. The CDR3 DNA is TGTGCCAGCAGCGTACCAGGTCGGGATGGCTACACCTTC.

This clonotype was recorded many times. V and J are TRBV9 and TRBJ2-2; the D is unclear. Germline CDR1 reads SGDLS; CDR2 reads YYNGEE. CDR3 length: 17 residues. Trimming cost V 0 bases and J 4 bases, with 16 bases left between them. The CDR3 nucleotides read TGTGCCAGCAGCGTAGCTCCACCAGGCTGGGGCACCGGGGAGCTGTTTTTT. It translates to CASSVAPPGWGTGELFF.

This chain connects TRBV9 to TRBJ1-6; TRBD1 matches at 8 bases. CDR1 is SGDLS and CDR2 is YYNGEE in the germline V gene. This CDR3 has 15 amino acids. Trimming removed 0 bases from V and 13 bases from J; junction bases left unmatched: 9. CDR3 residues: CASSVGTGQEIPLHF. The CDR3 region has the DNA TGTGCCAGCAGCGTAGGGACAGGGCAGGAGATTCCCCTCCACTTT.

This clonotype was detected ten times or more. V usage is TRBV9 and J usage is TRBJ2-7, with TRBD1 as a possible D gene (6 bases). The CDR3 spans 17 residues. V was clipped by 0 bases and J by 4 bases, with 20 bases between them. From germline, CDR1 is SGDLS and CDR2 YYNGEE. CDR3 DNA: TGTGCCAGCAGCGTAGCCCCACATGGGGGCTTGGGATACGAGCAGTACTTC. This translates into CASSVAPHGGLGYEQYF.

About this clonotype: A much larger clone lies one base from this, so it may be a read error. J is TRBJ2-7 and V is TRBV9, with D possibly matching TRBD2 (5 bases). V lost 4 bases and J 0 bases, leaving 17 bases between the germline ends. Germline CDR1 is SGDLS and CDR2 is YYNGEE. This CDR3 contains 16 residues. The CDR3 nucleotides are TGTGCCAGCAGCCCCCGGGCTAGCAGGAGCTCCTACGAGCAGTACTTC. It encodes CASSPRASRSSYEQYF.

The sample holds many counts of this clonotype. The V and J genes are TRBV21-1 and TRBJ1-5. TRBV21-1 is a pseudogene locus. The CDR3 totals 16 residues. The CDR3 is CASSRTREWRNQPQHF. The CDR3 DNA reads TGTGCCAGCAGTCGGACACGGGAGTGGCGCAATCAGCCCCAGCATTTT.

This clonotype was counted ten times or more. The chain joins TRBV9 to TRBJ2-4; the D is unclear. The CDR3 loop spans 15 amino acids. V was shortened by 0 bases and J by 5 bases, with 12 bases between the two germline ends. Germline V gene data show CDR1 as SGDLS and CDR2 as YYNGEE. The CDR3 protein is CASSVDTPDQNIQYF. The CDR3 DNA is TGTGCCAGCAGCGTAGACACCCCGGACCAAAACATTCAGTACTTC.

This clonotype was found a few times. The chain has TRBV9 and TRBJ2-1; the D gene is possibly TRBD1 (5 bases). V was pared by 0 bases and J by 7 bases, with 17 bases between. Germline CDR1 SGDLS, CDR2 YYNGEE. This CDR3 has 16 residues. The CDR3 protein is CASSVGAGALSNEQFF. The CDR3 nucleotides are TGTGCCAGCAGCGTAGGGGCTGGGGCCCTCTCGAATGAGCAGTTCTTC.

This clonotype came up many times. The J gene is TRBJ2-5, the V gene TRBV9; D may match TRBD1 or TRBD2 (6 bases each). Germline V gives CDR1 SGDLS, CDR2 YYNGEE. V was clipped by 3 bases and J by 4 bases, with 16 bases between them. The CDR3 covers 15 residues. The CDR3 is CASSESGGRIETQYF. The CDR3 DNA reads as TGTGCCAGCAGCGAGAGTGGGGGGCGGATAGAGACCCAGTACTTC.

Many counts were recorded for this clonotype. This chain links TRBV9 with TRBJ1-2; D might be TRBD1 (6 bases). V lost 4 bases to trimming and J lost 8 bases, with 15 bases between them. The germline CDR1 and CDR2 sequences are SGDLS and YYNGEE. The CDR3 is made up of 13 amino acids. DNA for the CDR3: TGTGCCAGCAGCCTTTTACAGGGCTGGGGCTACACCTTC. This codes for CASSLLQGWGYTF.

This clonotype was found many times. This chain connects TRBV9 to TRBJ2-5; 9 positions match TRBD2. Germline assignment: CDR1 SGDLS and CDR2 YYNGEE. The CDR3 runs to 17 residues. The V and J ends lost 0 bases and 3 bases, in that order; junction bases with no gene match: 9. CDR3 sequence: CASSVGGGLASKETQYF. CDR3 bases: TGTGCCAGCAGCGTAGGGGGAGGACTAGCGAGTAAAGAGACCCAGTACTTC.

This clonotype was detected many times. This chain joins TRBV9 and TRBJ2-2, with D uncertain. V gave up 0 bases and J gave up 1 base, with 16 bases separating them. The CDR3 length is 18 residues. Germline V gives CDR1 SGDLS, CDR2 YYNGEE. CDR3 DNA: TGTGCCAGCAGCGTAGCCGGGCGGCAGCTGGGGAACACCGGGGAGCTGTTTTTT. As protein: CASSVAGRQLGNTGELFF. Supplemented by reference TRBV9 and TRBJ2-2, the full variable domain reads DSGVTQTPKHLITATGQRVTLRCSPRSGDLSVYWYQQSLDQGLQFLIQYYNGEERAKGNILERFSAQQFPDLHSELNLSSLELGDSALYFCASSVAGRQLGNTGELFFGEGSRLTVL.

The sample holds many counts of this clonotype. This sequence joins TRBV9 and TRBJ1-3, with D hard to call. Trimming pared 0 bases from V and 6 bases from J, leaving 13 bases between. There are 15 residues in the CDR3. Germline V CDR1 and CDR2: SGDLS, YYNGEE. CDR3 DNA: TGTGCCAGCAGCGTAGAAGGAGGGCATTTAAACACCATATATTTT. It translates to CASSVEGGHLNTIYF. Filled out from reference TRBV9 and TRBJ1-3, the complete variable domain reads DSGVTQTPKHLITATGQRVTLRCSPRSGDLSVYWYQQSLDQGLQFLIQYYNGEERAKGNILERFSAQQFPDLHSELNLSSLELGDSALYFCASSVEGGHLNTIYFGEGSWLTVV.

As to this clonotype: The missing conserved phenylalanine or tryptophan at the end of this CDR3 makes a read error likely. The J gene is TRBJ2-6, the V gene TRBV9; no clear D. The V gene's germline CDR1 is SGDLS and CDR2 YYNGEE. The V end was cut by 6 bases, the J end by 5 bases, with 9 bases between. The CDR3 loop spans 13 amino acids. CDR3 residues: CASKDPWANVLTY. The CDR3 DNA is TGTGCCAGCAAAGATCCCTGGGCCAACGTCCTGACTTAC.

The V call is TRBV9, the J call TRBJ1-2; D is perhaps TRBD1 (5 bases). The V gene's germline CDR1 is SGDLS and CDR2 YYNGEE. The CDR3 covers 14 residues. V lost 0 bases and J 4 bases, leaving 10 bases between the germline ends. CDR3 sequence: CASSVGGGSYGYTF. CDR3 bases: TGTGCCAGCAGCGTAGGGGGGGGTAGCTATGGCTACACCTTC.

The J gene is TRBJ2-1, the V gene TRBV9; 9 bases line up with TRBD2. Trimming at V came to 7 bases and at J to 7 bases, leaving 15 bases not matched to a gene. Looked up from germline, CDR1 is SGDLS and CDR2 is YYNGEE. This CDR3 region has 16 residues. As DNA, the CDR3 is TGTGCCAGCCAATCGGGGGGTGGACTAGCGCATAATGAGCAGTTCTTC. This translates into CASQSGGGLAHNEQFF.

This clonotype was recorded at least ten times. This sequence joins TRBV9 and TRBJ1-6; 7 nucleotides match TRBD1. Germline CDR1 and CDR2: SGDLS and YYNGEE. V dropped 5 bases and J dropped 1; count of bases not matched to a gene: 3. The CDR3 extends over 15 amino acids. CDR3 sequence reads: CASSPQGSYNSPLHF. CDR3 coding DNA: TGTGCCAGCAGTCCACAGGGGTCCTATAATTCACCCCTCCACTTT.

This clonotype has ten or more counts. The genes are TRBV9 and TRBJ1-2, with D possibly TRBD1 on 5 matching bases. V shed 3 bases and J shed 13 bases, with 19 bases lying between them. The germline CDR1 and CDR2 sequences are SGDLS and YYNGEE. The CDR3 loop spans 13 amino acids. CDR3 loop: CASSERQRARITF. CDR3 coding DNA: TGTGCCAGCAGCGAGAGACAGCGAGCACGGATCACCTTC.

This clonotype was seen many times. This chain joins TRBV9 and TRBJ2-2; D might be TRBD2 (5 bases). Germline V gene data show CDR1 as SGDLS and CDR2 as YYNGEE. This CDR3 is built from 16 residues. V was clipped by 2 bases and J by 5 bases, with 16 bases between them. CDR3 coding DNA: TGTGCCAGCAGCGTCCTGGACGGGATAGGGACCGGGGAGCTGTTTTTT. Translating gives CASSVLDGIGTGELFF.